This T cell receptor (beta chain) derives from a study of blood T cell repertoires in COVID-19. Study-level background: Italy, Spain and the United States were the sources of the convalescent and acute COVID-19 samples.

Researchers sorted participants into cohorts using their self-reported clinical history. Libraries were prepared by immunoSEQ multiplex PCR; TCRdb keeps only in-frame clonotypes and omits some of them. The repertoire includes roughly 300,000 clones, roughly 87% of them detected once, and more than 0.9% sits in the top ten. The length of the CDR3 is 13 residues. Per germline, CDR1 SNHLY and CDR2 FYNNEI. V shed 6 bases and J shed 5 bases, with 13 bases lying between them. The sequenced sample was PBMCs or T cells enriched from blood (not recorded which). This receptor was obtained from a woman in her 30s who had recovered from COVID-19. The chain couples TRBV2 to TRBJ1-1; the D is unclear. The CDR3 sequence: CASRIVTGTEAFF. CDR3 DNA: TGTGCCAGCAGGATTGTTACGGGAACTGAAGCTTTCTTT.